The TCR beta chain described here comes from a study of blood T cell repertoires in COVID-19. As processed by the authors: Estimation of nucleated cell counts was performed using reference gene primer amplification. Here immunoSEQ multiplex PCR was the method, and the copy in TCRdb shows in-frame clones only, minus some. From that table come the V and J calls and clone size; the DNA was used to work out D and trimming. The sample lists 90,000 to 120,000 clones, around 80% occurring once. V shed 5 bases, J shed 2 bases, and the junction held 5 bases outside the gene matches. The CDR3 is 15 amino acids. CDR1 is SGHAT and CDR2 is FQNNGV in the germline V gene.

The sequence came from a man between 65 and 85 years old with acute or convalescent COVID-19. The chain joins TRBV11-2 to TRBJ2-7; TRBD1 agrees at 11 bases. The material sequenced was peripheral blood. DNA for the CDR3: TGTGCCAGCAGCCGGGACAGGGGGGAGACCTACGAGCAGTACTTC. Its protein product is CASSRDRGETYEQYF.